This TCR beta chain is drawn from a study of T-cell reconstitution after alpha-beta-depleted transplantation in children. Germline lookup yields CDR1 SGHNT and CDR2 YYREEE (reference sequence). The CDR3 loop spans 14 amino acids. V was pared by 1 base and J by 5 bases, with 10 bases between. Unique molecular identifiers were used in preparing the TCRbeta library. In TCRdb, the PCR reads were re-called with MiXCR into one record per CDR3 protein. The sample holds about 980,000 distinct CDR3 sequences, under 30% seen once. The chain uses TRBV5-4 and TRBJ2-1, with D tentatively TRBD1 (6 bases). The source of this sequence is a boy under two years old who had a stem cell transplant for SCID, so the T cells may come from the graft donor. This material consisted of PBMCs, mostly from graft donor cells, taken 360 days after TCRalphabeta/CD19-depleted stem cell transplant. DNA of the CDR3: TGTGCCAGCAGCTTGCTTGGGACAAACAATGAGCAGTTCTTC. Translating it yields CASSLLGTNNEQFF.